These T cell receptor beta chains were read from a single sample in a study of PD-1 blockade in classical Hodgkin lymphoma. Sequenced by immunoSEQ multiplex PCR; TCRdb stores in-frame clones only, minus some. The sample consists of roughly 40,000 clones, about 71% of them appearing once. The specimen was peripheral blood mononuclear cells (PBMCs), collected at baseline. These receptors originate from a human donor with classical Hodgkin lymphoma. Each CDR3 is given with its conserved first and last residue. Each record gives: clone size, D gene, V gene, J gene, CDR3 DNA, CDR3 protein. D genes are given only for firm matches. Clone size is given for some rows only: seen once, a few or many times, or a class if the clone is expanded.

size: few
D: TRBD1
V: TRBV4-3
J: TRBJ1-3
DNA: TGCGCCAGCAGCCAATCCAGGGGGCAATTCTCTGGAAACACCATATATTTT
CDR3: CASSQSRGQFSGNTIYF

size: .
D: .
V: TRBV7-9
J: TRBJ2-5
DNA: TGTGCCAGCAGCTTACCAGGGGAGAGAGAGACCCAGTACTTC
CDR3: CASSLPGERETQYF

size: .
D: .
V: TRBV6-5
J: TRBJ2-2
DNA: TGTGCCAGCAGTTATAACCGTTTGGGAAGCACCGGGGAGCTGTTTTTT
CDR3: CASSYNRLGSTGELFF

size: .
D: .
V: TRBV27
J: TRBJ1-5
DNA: TGTGCCAGCAGCCGAGAGGTGACGGGTCAGCCCCAGCATTTT
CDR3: CASSREVTGQPQHF

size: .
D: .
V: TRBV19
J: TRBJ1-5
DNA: TGTGCCAGTAGTCCCACTGGGGTCCGGGACACGACTATAGGGCCCCAGCATTTT
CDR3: CASSPTGVRDTTIGPQHF

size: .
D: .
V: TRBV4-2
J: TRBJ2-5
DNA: TGTGCCAGCAGCCAAGACGGGGAGCGAGAGACCCAGTACTTC
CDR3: CASSQDGERETQYF

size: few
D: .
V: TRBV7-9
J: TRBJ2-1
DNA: TGTGCCAGCAGCCCCCCAGCGTCCAAGGGGATCGATGAGCAGTTCTTC
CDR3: CASSPPASKGIDEQFF

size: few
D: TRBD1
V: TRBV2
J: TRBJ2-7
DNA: TGTGCCAGCAGTGAATGGCAGGGGGTCTACGAGCAGTACTTC
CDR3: CASSEWQGVYEQYF

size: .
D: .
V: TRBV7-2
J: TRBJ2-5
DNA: TGTGCCAGCAGCTCGCTCCTCCAAGAGACCCAGTACTTC
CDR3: CASSSLLQETQYF

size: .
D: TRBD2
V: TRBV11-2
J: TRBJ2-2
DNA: TGTGCCAGCAGCCCCGTGGGGGGGGTCGGGGAGCTGTTTTTT
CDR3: CASSPVGGVGELFF

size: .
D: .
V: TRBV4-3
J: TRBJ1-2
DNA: TGCGCCAGCAGCCAAGATTTGTCTACTAACTATGGCTACACCTTC
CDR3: CASSQDLSTNYGYTF

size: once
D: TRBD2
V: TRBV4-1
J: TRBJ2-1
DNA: TGCGCCAGCAGCCAAGATTTGACTAGCGGGTTCTATGAGCAGTTCTTC
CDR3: CASSQDLTSGFYEQFF

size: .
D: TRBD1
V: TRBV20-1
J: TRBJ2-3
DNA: TGCAGTGCTACAGACAGGGGGACGCAGTATTTT
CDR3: CSATDRGTQYF

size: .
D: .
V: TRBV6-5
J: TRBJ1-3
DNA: TGTGCCAGCAGTTACGGTAAAAACGGAAACACCATATATTTT
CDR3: CASSYGKNGNTIYF

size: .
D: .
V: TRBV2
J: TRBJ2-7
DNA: TGTGCCAGCGGTGATCGGGGCAGGATAAACTACGAGCAGTACTTC
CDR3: CASGDRGRINYEQYF

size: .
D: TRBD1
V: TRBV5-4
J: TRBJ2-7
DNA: TGTGCCAGCACCATAGGACAGGGGGACGAGCAGTACTTC
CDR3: CASTIGQGDEQYF

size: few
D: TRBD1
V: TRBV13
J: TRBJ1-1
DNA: TGTGCCAGCAGCTCAAGGGGGCAATTCTGGTTAGCTTTCTTT
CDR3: CASSSRGQFWLAFF

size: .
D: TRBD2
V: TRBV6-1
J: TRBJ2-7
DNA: TGTGCCAGCAGTGAACTAGCGGCCCTGGAGCAGTACTTC
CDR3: CASSELAALEQYF

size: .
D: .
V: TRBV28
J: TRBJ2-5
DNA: TGTGCCAGCAGTGCTCTTACCGTTGGGGAAGAGACCCAGTACTTC
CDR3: CASSALTVGEETQYF

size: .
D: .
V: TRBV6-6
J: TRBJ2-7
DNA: TGTGCCAGCAGGGGCCCCTACGAGCAGTACTTC
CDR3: CASRGPYEQYF

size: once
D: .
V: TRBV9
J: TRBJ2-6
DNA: TGTGCCAGCAGCGTAGTAGCGGAGAGGGGCCTGGGCAAGGGCTTACCTGGGGCCAACGTCCTGACTTTC
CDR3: CASSVVAERGLGKGLPGANVLTF

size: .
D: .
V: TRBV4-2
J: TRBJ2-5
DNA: TGTGCCAGCAGCGAAGAAATTATGGAGACCCAGTACTTC
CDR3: CASSEEIMETQYF

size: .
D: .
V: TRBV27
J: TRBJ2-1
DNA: TGTGCCAGCAGTCCCCGTTTTAGGACCGGAGCTTTAGGGGGAAATGAGCAGTTCTTC
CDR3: CASSPRFRTGALGGNEQFF

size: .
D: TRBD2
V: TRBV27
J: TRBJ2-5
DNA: TGTGCCAGCAGTACTCTAGCGGGGAGTGAGACCCAGTACTTC
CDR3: CASSTLAGSETQYF

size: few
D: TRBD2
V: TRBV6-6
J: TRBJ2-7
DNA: TGTGCCGGGGGAGGGAAGCACGAGCAGTACTTC
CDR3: CAGGGKHEQYF

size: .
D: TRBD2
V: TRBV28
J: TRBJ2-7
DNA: TGTGCCAGCAGTACGCTAGCGGACCGACTTACCTACGAGCAGTACTTC
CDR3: CASSTLADRLTYEQYF

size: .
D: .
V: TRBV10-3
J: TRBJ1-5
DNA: TGTGCCACAGGCGCCCTACAGGGCTCAGGTCAGCCCCAGCATTTT
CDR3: CATGALQGSGQPQHF

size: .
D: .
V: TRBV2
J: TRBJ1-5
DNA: TGTGCCAGCAGTGCCCAGTGGAAGAATCAGCCCCAGCATTTT
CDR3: CASSAQWKNQPQHF

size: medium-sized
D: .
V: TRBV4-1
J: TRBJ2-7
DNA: TGCGCCAGCAGCCAAGCTCCCCAGAGCTCCTACGAGCAGTACTTC
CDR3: CASSQAPQSSYEQYF

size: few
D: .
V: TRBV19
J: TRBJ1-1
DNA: TGTGCCAGTAGTGCCTTCGGGGTACTCCCGAGGCGGAACACTGAAGCTTTCTTT
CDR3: CASSAFGVLPRRNTEAFF

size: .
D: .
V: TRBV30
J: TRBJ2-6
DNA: TGTGCCTGGAGTGTACTAGTCTCCGAAGTCCTGACTTTC
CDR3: CAWSVLVSEVLTF

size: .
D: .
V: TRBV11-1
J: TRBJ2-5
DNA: TGTGCCAGCAGCTTACGCCAGGAAATAGGCCAAGAGACCCAGTACTTC
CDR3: CASSLRQEIGQETQYF

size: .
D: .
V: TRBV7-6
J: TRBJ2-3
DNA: TGTGCCAGCAGCTTATGGTCGGCAGATACGCAGTATTTT
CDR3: CASSLWSADTQYF

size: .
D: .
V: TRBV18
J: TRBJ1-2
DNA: TGTGCCAGCTCACCTGTACTCTATGGCTACACCTTC
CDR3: CASSPVLYGYTF

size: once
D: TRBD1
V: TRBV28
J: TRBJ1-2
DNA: TGTGCCACCAACAAGGGGGGTGCGGAGGGGGCCAACTATGGCTACACCTTC
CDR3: CATNKGGAEGANYGYTF

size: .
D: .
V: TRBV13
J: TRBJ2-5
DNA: TGTGCCAGCAGCTCCACCCATGACACCTCCTTCCAAGAGACCCAGTACTTC
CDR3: CASSSTHDTSFQETQYF

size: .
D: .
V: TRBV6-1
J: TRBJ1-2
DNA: TGTGCCAGCAAAGCGGGAACTATTGGCTACACCTTC
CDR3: CASKAGTIGYTF

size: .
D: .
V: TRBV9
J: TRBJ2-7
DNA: TGTGCCAGCAGCGTAGAGGGAGGGGGCATCTACGAGCAGTACTTC
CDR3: CASSVEGGGIYEQYF

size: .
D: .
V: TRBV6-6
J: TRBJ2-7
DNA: TGTGCCAGCAGTTACGGAGGATTAGGGTACGAGCAGTACTTC
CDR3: CASSYGGLGYEQYF

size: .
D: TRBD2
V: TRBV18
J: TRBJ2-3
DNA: TGTGCCAGCTCACGGGCTAGCGGGGGTCGCACAGATACGCAGTATTTT
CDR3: CASSRASGGRTDTQYF

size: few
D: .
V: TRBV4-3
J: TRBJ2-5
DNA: TGCGCCAGCAGCCAGACCAGCGGAACACAAGAGACCCAGTACTTC
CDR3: CASSQTSGTQETQYF

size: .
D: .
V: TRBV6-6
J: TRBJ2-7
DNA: TGTGCCAGCAGTTATCTCGGATACAACGAGCAGTACTTC
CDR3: CASSYLGYNEQYF

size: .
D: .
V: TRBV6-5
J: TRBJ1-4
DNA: TGTGCCAGCCGGGGGCAGGGAAGAGAAAAACTGTTTTTT
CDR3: CASRGQGREKLFF

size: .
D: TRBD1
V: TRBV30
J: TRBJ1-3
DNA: TGTGCCTGGAGTTTACAGGGGGCCTACACCATATATTTT
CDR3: CAWSLQGAYTIYF

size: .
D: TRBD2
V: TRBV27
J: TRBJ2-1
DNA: TGTGCCAGCAGCTCACTAGCGGGGGGGCAGAATGAGCAGTTCTTC
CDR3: CASSSLAGGQNEQFF

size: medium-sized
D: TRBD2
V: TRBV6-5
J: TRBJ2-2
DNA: TGTGCCAGCAGTATAGCGGGGGGGGACACCGGGGAGCTGTTTTTT
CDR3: CASSIAGGDTGELFF

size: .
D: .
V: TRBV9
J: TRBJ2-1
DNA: TGTGCCAGCAGCCCCCGGGACGAGCAGTTCTTC
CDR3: CASSPRDEQFF

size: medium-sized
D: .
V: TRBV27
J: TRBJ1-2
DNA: TGTGCCAGCAGTTCCCCGGGCGGTAATGGCTACACCTTC
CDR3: CASSSPGGNGYTF

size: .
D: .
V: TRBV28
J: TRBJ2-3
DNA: TGTGCCAGCAGTATCAGCGGAGATACGCAGTATTTT
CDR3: CASSISGDTQYF

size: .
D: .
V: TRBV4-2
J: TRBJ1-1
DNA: TGTGCCAGCAGCCCCTCGGGCGAAGGGGCTCTGACTGAAGCTTTCTTT
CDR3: CASSPSGEGALTEAFF

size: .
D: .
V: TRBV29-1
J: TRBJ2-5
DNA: TGCAGCGTTGAAGATCCTGGGGAAAGATGGACTCTTCAAGAGACCCAGTACTTC
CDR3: CSVEDPGERWTLQETQYF

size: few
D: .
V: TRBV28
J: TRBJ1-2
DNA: TGTGCCAGCAGTTTCCTCCGGTTAGTGGGCAATGGGGAATATGGCTACACCTTC
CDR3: CASSFLRLVGNGEYGYTF

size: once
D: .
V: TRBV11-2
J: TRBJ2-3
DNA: TGTGCCAGCAGCTTAAACCCACTAGGGCGCACAGATACGCAGTATTTT
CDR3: CASSLNPLGRTDTQYF

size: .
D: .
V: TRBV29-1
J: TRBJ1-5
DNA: TGCAGCGCATCGGACATCAATCAGCCCCAGCATTTT
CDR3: CSASDINQPQHF

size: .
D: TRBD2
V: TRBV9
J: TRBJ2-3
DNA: TGTGCCAGCAGCGCAGCCGGGACTAGCGGCACAGATACGCAGTATTTT
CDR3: CASSAAGTSGTDTQYF

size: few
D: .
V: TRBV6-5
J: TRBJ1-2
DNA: TGTGCCAGCAGTTACAACACAGGGATATACTATGGCTACACCTTC
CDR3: CASSYNTGIYYGYTF

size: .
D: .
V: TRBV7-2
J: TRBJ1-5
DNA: TGTGCCAGCAGCCAGGGACCGAATCAGCCCCAGCATTTT
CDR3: CASSQGPNQPQHF

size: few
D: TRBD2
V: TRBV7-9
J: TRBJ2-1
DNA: TGTGCCACCAGAATTAGCGGGAGAAACAATGAGCAGTTCTTC
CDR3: CATRISGRNNEQFF

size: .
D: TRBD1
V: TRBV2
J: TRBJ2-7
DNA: TGTGCCAGCAGTGCCCGCAGGGGGCCCTACGAGCAGTACTTC
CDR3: CASSARRGPYEQYF